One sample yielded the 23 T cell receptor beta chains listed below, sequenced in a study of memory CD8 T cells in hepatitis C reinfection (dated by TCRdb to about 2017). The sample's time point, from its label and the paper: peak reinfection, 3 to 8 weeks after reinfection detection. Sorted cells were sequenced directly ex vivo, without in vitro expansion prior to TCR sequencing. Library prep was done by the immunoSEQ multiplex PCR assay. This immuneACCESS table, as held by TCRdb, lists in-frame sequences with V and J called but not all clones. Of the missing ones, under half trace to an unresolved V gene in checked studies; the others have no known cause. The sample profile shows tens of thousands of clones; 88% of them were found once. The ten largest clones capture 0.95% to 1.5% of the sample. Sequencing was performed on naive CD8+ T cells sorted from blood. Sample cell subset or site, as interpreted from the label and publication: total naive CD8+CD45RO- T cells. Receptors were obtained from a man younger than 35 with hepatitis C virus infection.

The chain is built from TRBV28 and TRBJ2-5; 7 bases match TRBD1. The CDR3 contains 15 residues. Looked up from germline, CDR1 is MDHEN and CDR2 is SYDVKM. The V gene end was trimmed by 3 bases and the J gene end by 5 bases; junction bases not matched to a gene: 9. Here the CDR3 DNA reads TGTGCCAGCAGTTTCAGACAGGGAAGTAGGGAGACCCAGTACTTC. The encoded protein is CASSFRQGSRETQYF.

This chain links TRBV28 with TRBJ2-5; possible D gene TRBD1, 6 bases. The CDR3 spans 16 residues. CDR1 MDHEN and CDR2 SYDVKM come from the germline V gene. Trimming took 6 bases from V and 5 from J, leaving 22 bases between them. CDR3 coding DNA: TGTGCCAGCAGCCGGTCCAATGACTGGGGGCTGGAGACCCAGTACTTC. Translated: CASSRSNDWGLETQYF.

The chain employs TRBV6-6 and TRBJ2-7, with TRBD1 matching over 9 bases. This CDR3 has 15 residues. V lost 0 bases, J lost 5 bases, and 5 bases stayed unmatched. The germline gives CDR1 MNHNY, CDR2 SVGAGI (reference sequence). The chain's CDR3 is CASSYSRTGDHEQYV. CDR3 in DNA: TGTGCCAGCAGTTACTCCCGGACAGGGGACCACGAGCAGTACGTC.

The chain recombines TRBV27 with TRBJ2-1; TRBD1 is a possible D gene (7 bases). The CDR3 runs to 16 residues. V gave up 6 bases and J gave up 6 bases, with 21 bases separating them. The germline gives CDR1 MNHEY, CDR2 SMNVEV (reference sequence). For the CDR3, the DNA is TGTGCCAGCAGGCGGGGACAGACGGTGATTCGCAATGAGCAGTTCTTC. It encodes CASRRGQTVIRNEQFF.

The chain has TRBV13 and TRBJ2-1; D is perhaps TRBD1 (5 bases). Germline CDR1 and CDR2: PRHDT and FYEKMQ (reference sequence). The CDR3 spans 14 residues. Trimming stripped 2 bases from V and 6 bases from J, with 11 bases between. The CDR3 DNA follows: TGTGCCAGCAGCTTAACCGACAGACCCAATGAGCAGTTCTTC. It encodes CASSLTDRPNEQFF.

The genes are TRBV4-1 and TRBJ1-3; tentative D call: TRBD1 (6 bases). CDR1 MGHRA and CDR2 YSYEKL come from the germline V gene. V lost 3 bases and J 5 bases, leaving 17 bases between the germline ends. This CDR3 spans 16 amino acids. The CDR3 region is CASSHRGHRSRNTIYF. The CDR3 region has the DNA TGCGCCAGCAGCCATCGGGGACACCGGAGTAGAAACACCATATATTTT.

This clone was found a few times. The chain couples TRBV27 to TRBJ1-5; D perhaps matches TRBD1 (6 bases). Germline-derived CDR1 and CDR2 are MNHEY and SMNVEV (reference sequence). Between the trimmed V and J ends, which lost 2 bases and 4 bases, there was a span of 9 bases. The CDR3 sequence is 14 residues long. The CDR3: CASSLGQGNQPQHF. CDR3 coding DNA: TGTGCCAGCAGTTTAGGGCAGGGGAATCAGCCCCAGCATTTT.

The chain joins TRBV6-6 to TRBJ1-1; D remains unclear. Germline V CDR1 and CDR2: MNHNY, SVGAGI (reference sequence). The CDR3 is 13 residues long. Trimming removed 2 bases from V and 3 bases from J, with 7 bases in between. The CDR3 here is CASSYAGDTEAFF. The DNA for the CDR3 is TGTGCCAGCAGTTACGCCGGGGACACTGAAGCTTTCTTT.

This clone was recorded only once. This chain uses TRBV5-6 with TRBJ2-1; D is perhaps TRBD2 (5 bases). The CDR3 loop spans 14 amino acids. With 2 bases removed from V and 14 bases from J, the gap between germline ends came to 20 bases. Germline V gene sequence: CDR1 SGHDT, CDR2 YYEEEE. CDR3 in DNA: TGTGCCAGCAGCTTTATCGGGGAAGTTGCGGGCGAGTTCTTC. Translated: CASSFIGEVAGEFF.

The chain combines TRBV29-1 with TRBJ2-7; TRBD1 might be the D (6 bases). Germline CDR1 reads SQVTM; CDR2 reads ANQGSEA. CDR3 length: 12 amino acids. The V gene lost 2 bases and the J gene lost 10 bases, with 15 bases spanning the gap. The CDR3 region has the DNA TGCAGCGTTGAAATGGGGGCTGCTGATCAGTACTTC. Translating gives CSVEMGAADQYF.

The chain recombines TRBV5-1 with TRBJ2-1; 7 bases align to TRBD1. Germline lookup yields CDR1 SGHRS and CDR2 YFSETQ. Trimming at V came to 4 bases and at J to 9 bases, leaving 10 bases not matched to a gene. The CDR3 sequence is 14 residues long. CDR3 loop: CASSDLNRGSEQFF. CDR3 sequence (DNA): TGCGCCAGCAGCGATTTAAACAGGGGTAGTGAGCAGTTCTTC.

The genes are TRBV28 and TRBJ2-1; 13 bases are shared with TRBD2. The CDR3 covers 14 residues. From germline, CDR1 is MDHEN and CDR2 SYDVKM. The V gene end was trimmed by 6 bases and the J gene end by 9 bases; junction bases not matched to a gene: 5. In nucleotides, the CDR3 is TGTGCCAGCAGGTTACTAGCGGGAGGGATTGAGCAGTTCTTC. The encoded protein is CASRLLAGGIEQFF.

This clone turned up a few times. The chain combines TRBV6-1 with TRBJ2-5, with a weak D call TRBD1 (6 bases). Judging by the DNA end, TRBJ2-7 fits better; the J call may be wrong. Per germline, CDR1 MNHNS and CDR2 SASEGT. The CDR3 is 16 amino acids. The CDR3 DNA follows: TGTGCCAGCAGTGAAGCAGTCGACAGGCCCTCCTACGAGCAGTACTTC. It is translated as CASSEAVDRPSYEQYF.

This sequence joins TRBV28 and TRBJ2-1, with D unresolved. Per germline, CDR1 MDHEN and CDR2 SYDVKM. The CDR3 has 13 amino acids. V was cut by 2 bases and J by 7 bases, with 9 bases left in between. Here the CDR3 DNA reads TGTGCCAGCAGTTTAACTGGTTGGAATGAGCAGTTCTTC. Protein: CASSLTGWNEQFF.

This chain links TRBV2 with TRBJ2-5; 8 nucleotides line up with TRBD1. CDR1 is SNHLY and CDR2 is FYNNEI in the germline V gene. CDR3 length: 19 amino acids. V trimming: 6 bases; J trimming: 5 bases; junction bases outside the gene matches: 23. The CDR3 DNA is TGTGCCAGCAGCTACGGACAGGGAGGAATGAAAGGTCCGAGGGAGACCCAGTACTTC. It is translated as CASSYGQGGMKGPRETQYF. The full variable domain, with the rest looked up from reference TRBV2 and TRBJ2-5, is EPEVTQTPSHQVTQMGQEVILRCVPISNHLYFYWYRQILGQKVEFLVSFYNNEISEKSEIFDDQFSVERPDGSNFTLKIRSTKLEDSAMYFCASSYGQGGMKGPRETQYFGPGTRLLVL.

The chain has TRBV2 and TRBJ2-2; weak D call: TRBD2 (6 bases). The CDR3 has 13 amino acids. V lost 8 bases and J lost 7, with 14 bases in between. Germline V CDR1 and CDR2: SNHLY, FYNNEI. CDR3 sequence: CASGGGVGGELFF. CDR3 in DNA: TGTGCCAGCGGTGGCGGGGTGGGCGGGGAGCTGTTTTTT.

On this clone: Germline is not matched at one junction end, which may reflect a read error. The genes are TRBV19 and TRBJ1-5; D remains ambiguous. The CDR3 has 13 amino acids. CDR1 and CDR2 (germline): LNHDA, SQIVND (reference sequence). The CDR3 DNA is TGTTCCAGTACCGCTGGCAGAAATCAGCCCCAGCATTTT. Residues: CSSTAGRNQPQHF. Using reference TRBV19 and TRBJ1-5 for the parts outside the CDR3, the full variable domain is DGGITQSPKYLFRKEGQNVTLSCEQNLNHDAMYWYRQDPGQGLRLIYYSQIVNDFQKGDIAEGYSVSREKKESFPLTVTSAQKNPTAFYLCSSTAGRNQPQHFGDGTRLSIL.

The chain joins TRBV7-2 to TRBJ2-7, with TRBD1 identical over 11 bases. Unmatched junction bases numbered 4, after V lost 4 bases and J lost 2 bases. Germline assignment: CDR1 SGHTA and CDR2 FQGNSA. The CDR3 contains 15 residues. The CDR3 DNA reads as TGTGCCAGCAGCTCATGGACAGGGGGCACCTACGAGCAGTACTTC. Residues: CASSSWTGGTYEQYF. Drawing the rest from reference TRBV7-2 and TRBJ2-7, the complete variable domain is GAGVSQSPSNKVTEKGKDVELRCDPISGHTALYWYRQSLGQGLEFLIYFQGNSAPDKSGLPSDRFSAERTGGSVSTLTIQRTQQEDSAVYLCASSSWTGGTYEQYFGPGTRLTVT.

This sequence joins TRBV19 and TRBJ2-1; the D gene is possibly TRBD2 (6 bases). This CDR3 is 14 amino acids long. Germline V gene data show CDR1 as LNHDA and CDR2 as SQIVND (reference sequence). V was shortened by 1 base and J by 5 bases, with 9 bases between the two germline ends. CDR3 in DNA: TGTGCCAGTAGTATAGGCCTAGCGAACAATGAGCAGTTCTTC. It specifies CASSIGLANNEQFF.

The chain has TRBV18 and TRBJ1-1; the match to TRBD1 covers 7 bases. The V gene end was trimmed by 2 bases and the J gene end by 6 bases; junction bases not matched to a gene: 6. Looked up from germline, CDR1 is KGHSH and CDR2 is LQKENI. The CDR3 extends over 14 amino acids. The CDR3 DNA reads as TGTGCCAGCTCACCATACAGGGGAGCGGCTGAAGCTTTCTTT. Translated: CASSPYRGAAEAFF.

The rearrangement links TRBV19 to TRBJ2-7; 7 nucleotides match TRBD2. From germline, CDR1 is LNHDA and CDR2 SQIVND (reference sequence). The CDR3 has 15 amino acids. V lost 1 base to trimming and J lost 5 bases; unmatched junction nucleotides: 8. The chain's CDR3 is CASSIGGGGVDEQYF. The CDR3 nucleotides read TGTGCCAGTAGTATAGGAGGCGGGGGAGTTGACGAGCAGTACTTC.

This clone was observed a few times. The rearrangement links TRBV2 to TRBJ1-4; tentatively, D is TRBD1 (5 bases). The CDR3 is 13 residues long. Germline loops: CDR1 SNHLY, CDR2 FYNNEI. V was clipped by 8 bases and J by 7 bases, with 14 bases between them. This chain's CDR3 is CASCGQGAEKLFF. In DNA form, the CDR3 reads TGTGCCAGCTGTGGCCAGGGCGCTGAAAAACTGTTTTTT.

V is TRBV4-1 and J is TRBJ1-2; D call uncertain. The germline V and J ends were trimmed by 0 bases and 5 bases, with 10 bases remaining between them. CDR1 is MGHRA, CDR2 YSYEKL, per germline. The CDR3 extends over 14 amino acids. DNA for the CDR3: TGCGCCAGCAGCCAAGATGGCGGGTCTTATGGCTACACCTTC. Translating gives CASSQDGGSYGYTF.